Given below is one TCR beta chain in context. This entry belongs to a study of OX40 agonist ivuxolimab in advanced cancers. This table comes from immunoSEQ multiplex PCR, and its TCRdb copy is limited to in-frame clones, with some not included. The data hold about 34,000 clones, with around 83% observed a single time. V was cut by 1 base and J by 2 bases, with 15 bases left in between. Per germline, CDR1 SGDLS and CDR2 YYNGEE. The CDR3 length is 17 residues. The V call is TRBV9, the J call TRBJ2-2; D is undetermined. The specimen was CD4+ or CD8+ T cells sorted from blood, collected in a trial of the OX40 agonist ivuxolimab. The sequence derives from an adult with an advanced solid tumor such as melanoma, head and neck, liver or kidney cancer. Here the CDR3 reads CASSVPALKGNTGELFF. For the CDR3, the DNA is TGTGCCAGCAGCGTACCAGCCCTGAAGGGCAACACCGGGGAGCTGTTTTTT.